This entry features one T cell receptor (beta chain) sequence. Germline V gives CDR1 MNHNY, CDR2 SVGAGI (reference sequence). V dropped 6 bases and J dropped 2 bases, with 13 bases sitting between them. This CDR3 contains 14 residues. The data originate from a study of blood T cell repertoires in COVID-19. Study at large: PBMCs, B-cell-depleted T cells, or T cells provided the cDNA or gDNA that made up the material.

Enrolment of Seattle patients took place during active infection, and they were followed longitudinally. Clones were sequenced by immunoSEQ multiplex PCR, and TCRdb holds only the in-frame ones, with some missing. The table shows 65,000 to 95,000 clones, with approximately 90% occurring only once. The receptor was derived from a man aged 50 to 59 with COVID-19, enrolled during active disease. The sequenced sample was peripheral blood. The chain is built from TRBV6-6 and TRBJ1-2; D may be TRBD1 (5 bases). CDR3 bases: TGTGCCAGCAGGGTACAGGCTGCGAACTATGGCTACACCTTC. It codes for CASRVQAANYGYTF.